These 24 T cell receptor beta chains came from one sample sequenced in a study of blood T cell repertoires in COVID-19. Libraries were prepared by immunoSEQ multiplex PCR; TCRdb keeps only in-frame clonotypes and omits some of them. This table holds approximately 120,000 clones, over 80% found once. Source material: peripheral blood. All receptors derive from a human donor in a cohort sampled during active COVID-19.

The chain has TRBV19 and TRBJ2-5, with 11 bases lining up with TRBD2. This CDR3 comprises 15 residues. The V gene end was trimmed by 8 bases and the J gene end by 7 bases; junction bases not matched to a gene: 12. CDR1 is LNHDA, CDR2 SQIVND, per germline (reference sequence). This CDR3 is CASASKLAGARTQYF. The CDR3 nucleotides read TGTGCCAGTGCCTCGAAACTAGCGGGGGCCCGGACCCAGTACTTC.

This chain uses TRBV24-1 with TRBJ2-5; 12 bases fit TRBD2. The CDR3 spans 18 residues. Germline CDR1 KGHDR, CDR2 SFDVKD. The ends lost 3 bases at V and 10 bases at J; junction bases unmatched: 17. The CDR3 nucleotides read TGTGCCACCAGTGATGGGACTAGCGGGTCTAAACCGGCAAGAGACCAGTACTTC. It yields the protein CATSDGTSGSKPARDQYF.

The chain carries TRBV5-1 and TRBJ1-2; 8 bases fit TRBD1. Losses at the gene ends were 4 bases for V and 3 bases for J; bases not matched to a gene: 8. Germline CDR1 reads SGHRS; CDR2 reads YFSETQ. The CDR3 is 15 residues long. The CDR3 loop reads CASSLAGGADYGYTF. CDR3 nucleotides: TGCGCCAGCAGCCTAGCAGGGGGCGCTGACTATGGCTACACCTTC.

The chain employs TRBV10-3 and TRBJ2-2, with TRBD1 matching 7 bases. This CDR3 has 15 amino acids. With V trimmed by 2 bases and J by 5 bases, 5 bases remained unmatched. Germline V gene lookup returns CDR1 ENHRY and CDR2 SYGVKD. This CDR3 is CAISEGGQITGELFF. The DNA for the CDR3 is TGTGCCATCAGTGAGGGGGGACAGATTACCGGGGAGCTGTTTTTT.

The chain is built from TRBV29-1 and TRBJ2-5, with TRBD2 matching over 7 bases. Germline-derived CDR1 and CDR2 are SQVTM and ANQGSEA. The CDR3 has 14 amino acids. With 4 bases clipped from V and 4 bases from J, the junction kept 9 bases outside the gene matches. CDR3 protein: CSVGRILAGETQYF. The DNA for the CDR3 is TGCAGCGTTGGCAGGATATTAGCGGGAGAGACCCAGTACTTC.

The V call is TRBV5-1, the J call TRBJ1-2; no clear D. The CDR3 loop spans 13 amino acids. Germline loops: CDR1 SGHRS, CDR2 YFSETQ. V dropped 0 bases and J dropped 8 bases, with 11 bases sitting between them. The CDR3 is CASSLDRVNGYTF. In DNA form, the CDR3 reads TGCGCCAGCAGCTTGGACAGAGTGAACGGCTACACCTTC.

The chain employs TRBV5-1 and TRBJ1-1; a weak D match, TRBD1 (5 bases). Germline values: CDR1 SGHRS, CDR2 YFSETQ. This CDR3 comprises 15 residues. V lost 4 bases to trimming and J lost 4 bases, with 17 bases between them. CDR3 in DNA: TGCGCCAGCAGCCCCGAAACCGGGACTCTCACTGAAGCTTTCTTT. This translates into CASSPETGTLTEAFF.

The CDR3 DNA reads TGTGCCAGCAGTGATGGCAGGGGCGCCTCTGGAAACACCATATATTTT. Translated: CASSDGRGASGNTIYF. The rearrangement joins TRBV6-1 to TRBJ1-3; tentative D call: TRBD1 (6 bases). Germline CDR1 is MNHNS and CDR2 is SASEGT. The CDR3 has 16 residues. Trimming cost V 3 bases and J 0 bases, with 12 bases left between them.

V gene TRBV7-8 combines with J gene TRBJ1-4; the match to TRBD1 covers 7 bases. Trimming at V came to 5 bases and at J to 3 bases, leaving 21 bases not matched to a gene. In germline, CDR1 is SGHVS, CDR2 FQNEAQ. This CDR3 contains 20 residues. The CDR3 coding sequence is TGTGCCAGCAGCACCCGAAAAAAGACGGAGGGGGCCACAGCTAATGAAAAACTGTTTTTT. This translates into CASSTRKKTEGATANEKLFF.

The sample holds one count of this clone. The CDR3 loop reads CASSFILSTSNEQFF. The CDR3 DNA is TGTGCCAGCAGCTTTATCCTATCCACTAGCAATGAGCAGTTCTTC. The genes are TRBV7-9 and TRBJ2-1; possible D gene TRBD2, 5 bases. Germline V gene data show CDR1 as SEHNR and CDR2 as FQNEAQ (reference sequence). The V and J ends lost 3 bases and 6 bases respectively, with 15 bases between them. The CDR3 runs to 15 residues. The variable domain in full, completed from reference TRBV7-9 and TRBJ2-1, reads DTGVSQNPRHKITKRGQNVTFRCDPISEHNRLYWYRQTLGQGPEFLTYFQNEAQLEKSRLLSDRFSAERPKGSFSTLEIQRTEQGDSAMYLCASSFILSTSNEQFFGPGTRLTVL.

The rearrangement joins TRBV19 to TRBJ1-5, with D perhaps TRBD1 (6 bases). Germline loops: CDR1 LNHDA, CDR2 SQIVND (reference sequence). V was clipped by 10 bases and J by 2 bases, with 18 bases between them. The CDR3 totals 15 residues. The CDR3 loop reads CATHNQGNGNQPQHF. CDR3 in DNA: TGTGCCACGCACAACCAGGGGAATGGCAATCAGCCCCAGCATTTT. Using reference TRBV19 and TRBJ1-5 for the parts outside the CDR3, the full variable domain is DGGITQSPKYLFRKEGQNVTLSCEQNLNHDAMYWYRQDPGQGLRLIYYSQIVNDFQKGDIAEGYSVSREKKESFPLTVTSAQKNPTAFYLCATHNQGNGNQPQHFGDGTRLSIL.

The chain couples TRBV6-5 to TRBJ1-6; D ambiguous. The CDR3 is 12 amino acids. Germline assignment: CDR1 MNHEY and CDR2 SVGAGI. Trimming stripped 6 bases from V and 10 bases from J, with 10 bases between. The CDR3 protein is CASSLRSSPLHF. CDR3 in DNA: TGTGCCAGCAGCTTGCGTTCGTCACCCCTCCACTTT.

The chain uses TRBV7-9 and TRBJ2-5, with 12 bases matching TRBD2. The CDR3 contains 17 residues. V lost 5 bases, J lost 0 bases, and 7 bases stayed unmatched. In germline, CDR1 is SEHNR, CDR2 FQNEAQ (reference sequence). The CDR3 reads CASSKGLAGRYQETQYF. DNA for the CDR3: TGTGCCAGCAGCAAAGGACTAGCGGGACGGTACCAAGAGACCCAGTACTTC.

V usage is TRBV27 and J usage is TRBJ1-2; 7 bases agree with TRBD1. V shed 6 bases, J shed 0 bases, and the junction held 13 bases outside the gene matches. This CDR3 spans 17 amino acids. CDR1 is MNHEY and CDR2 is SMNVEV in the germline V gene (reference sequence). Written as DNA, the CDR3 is TGTGCCAGCAGAGCATCCTACGGGACAGCTACTAACTATGGCTACACCTTC. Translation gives CASRASYGTATNYGYTF.

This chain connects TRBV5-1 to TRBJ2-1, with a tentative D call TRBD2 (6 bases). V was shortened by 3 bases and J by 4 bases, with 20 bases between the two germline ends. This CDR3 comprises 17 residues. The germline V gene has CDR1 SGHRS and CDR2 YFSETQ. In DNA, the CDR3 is TGCGCCAGCAGCTATGGCCCCTCCGGGAGAAGTTACAATGAGCAGTTCTTC. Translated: CASSYGPSGRSYNEQFF.

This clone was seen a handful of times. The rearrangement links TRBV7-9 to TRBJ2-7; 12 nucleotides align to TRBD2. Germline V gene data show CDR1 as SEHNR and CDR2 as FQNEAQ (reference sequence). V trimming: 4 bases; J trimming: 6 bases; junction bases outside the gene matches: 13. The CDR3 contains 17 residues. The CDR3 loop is CASSSPLAGGPKVEQYF. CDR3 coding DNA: TGTGCCAGCAGCTCCCCCCTAGCGGGAGGGCCCAAAGTCGAGCAGTACTTC.

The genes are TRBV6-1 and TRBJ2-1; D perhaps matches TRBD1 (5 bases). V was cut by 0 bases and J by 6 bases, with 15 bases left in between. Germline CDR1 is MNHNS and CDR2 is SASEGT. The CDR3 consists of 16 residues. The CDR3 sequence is CASSEALGVWGNEQFF. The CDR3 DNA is TGTGCCAGCAGTGAAGCTTTAGGGGTTTGGGGCAATGAGCAGTTCTTC.

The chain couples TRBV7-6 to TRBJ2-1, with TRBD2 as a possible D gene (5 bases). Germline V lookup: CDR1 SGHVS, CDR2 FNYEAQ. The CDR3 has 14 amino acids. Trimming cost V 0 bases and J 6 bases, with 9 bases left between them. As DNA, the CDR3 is TGTGCCAGCAGCTTAGCCCACGGGATCAATGAGCAGTTCTTC. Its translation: CASSLAHGINEQFF.

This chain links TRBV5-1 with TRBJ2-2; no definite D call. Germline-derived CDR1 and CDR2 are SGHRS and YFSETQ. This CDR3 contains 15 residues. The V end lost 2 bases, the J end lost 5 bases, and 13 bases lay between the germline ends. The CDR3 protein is CASSFGESLTGELFF. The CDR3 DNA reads TGCGCCAGCAGCTTTGGAGAGAGCCTAACCGGGGAGCTGTTTTTT.

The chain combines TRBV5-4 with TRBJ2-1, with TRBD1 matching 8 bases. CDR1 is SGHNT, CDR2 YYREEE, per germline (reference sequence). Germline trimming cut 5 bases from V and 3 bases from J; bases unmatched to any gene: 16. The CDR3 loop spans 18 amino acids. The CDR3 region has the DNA TGTGCCAGCAGTTCAGCTTCAGGGGGCAGCGTTGTCTACAATGAGCAGTTCTTC. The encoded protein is CASSSASGGSVVYNEQFF.

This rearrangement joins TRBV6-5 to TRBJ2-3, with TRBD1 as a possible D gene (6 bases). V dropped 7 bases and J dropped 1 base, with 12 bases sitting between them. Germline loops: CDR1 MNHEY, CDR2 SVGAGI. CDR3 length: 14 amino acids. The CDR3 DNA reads TGTGCCAGCAAAGAAGGGGGTGGCACAGATACGCAGTATTTT. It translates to CASKEGGGTDTQYF.

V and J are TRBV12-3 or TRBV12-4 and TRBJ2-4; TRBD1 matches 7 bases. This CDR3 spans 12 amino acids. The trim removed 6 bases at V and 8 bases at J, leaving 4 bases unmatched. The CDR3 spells CASRGDSYIQYF. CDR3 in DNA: TGTGCCAGCAGGGGGGACAGTTACATTCAGTACTTC.

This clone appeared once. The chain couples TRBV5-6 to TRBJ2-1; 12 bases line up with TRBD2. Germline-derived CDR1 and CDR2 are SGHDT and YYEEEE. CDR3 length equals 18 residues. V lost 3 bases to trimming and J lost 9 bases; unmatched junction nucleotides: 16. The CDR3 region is CASSSEASGGAPSTEQFF. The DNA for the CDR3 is TGTGCCAGCAGCTCCGAGGCTAGCGGGGGGGCCCCTTCCACTGAGCAGTTCTTC.

The CDR3 reads CASSPISGANVLTF. CDR3 nucleotide sequence: TGTGCCAGCAGCCCTATTTCTGGGGCCAACGTCCTGACTTTC. V gene TRBV11-3 combines with J gene TRBJ2-6; no firm D call. Germline-derived CDR1 and CDR2 are SGHNT and YENEEA. The CDR3 runs to 14 residues. With 5 bases removed from V and 1 base from J, the gap between germline ends came to 6 bases.